The source of this TCR beta chain is a study of blood T cell dynamics during melanoma immunotherapy. Across the whole study: First-line therapy was either pembrolizumab or nivolumab with ipilimumab for metastatic melanoma.

The time point denotes: pre-treatment baseline. One draw preceded checkpoint blockade; another followed its first cycle at week 3. Sequenced by immunoSEQ multiplex PCR; TCRdb stores in-frame clones only, minus some. The repertoire holds 17,000 or so clones, around 83% seen once, with roughly 7.1% in the top ten. This CDR3 is built from 13 residues. Germline V gene data show CDR1 as ENHRY and CDR2 as SYGVKD. The ends were cut back, 3 bases at V and 0 bases at J, with 2 bases in the middle. The chain joins TRBV10-3 to TRBJ2-2; D gene ambiguous. This TCR derives from a human donor with melanoma. The material sequenced was blood, taken from a patient treated with checkpoint blockade. CDR3 in amino acids: CAISDTNTGELFF. For the CDR3, the DNA is TGTGCCATCAGTGATACGAACACCGGGGAGCTGTTTTTT.